Following are 15 T cell receptor beta chains from one sample sequenced in a study of regulatory T cells in long-lasting Graves disease. As for time point: persistent/refractory GD, antithyroid drugs over 5 years with positive TRAb. RNA isolated from PBMCs was used to make the TCR library. With iRepertoire HTBI primers and Arm-PCR of CDR3 regions, TCR beta libraries were built. MiXCR, applied by TCRdb to the multiplex PCR reads, yields one record per CDR3 protein. The data contain around 400,000 distinct CDR3 sequences, around a fifth of them seen just once; the ten biggest clones take up around an eighth. The specimen comprised peripheral blood mononuclear cells (PBMCs), sampled when the disease was refractory, from a patient treated with antithyroid drugs. The receptors shown here come from a female donor with Graves disease.

For this clonotype: A much more abundant neighbour one base away suggests this may be a read error. The chain has TRBV12-3 or TRBV12-4 and TRBJ1-5; maybe TRBD1 (6 bases). V was trimmed by 4 bases and J by 6 bases, leaving 16 bases between them. This CDR3 is built from 15 residues. The CDR3 loop reads CASSSAGEGTQPQHF. The CDR3 DNA is TGTGCCAGCAGTTCAGCAGGGGAAGGCACTCAGCCCCAGCATTTT.

This clonotype was detected only a few times. The V call is TRBV28, the J call TRBJ1-6; D may be TRBD1 (5 bases). Looked up from germline, CDR1 is MDHEN and CDR2 is SYDVKM. The CDR3 runs 15 residues. Trimming took off 0 bases at V and 7 bases at J, with 10 bases between the two ends. CDR3 in amino acids: CASSLWAGRNSPLHF. CDR3 sequence (DNA): TGTGCCAGCAGTTTATGGGCAGGGCGAAATTCACCCCTCCACTTT.

The rearrangement uses TRBV19 and TRBJ2-7; D possibly corresponds to TRBD2 (6 bases). Looked up from germline, CDR1 is LNHDA and CDR2 is SQIVND (reference sequence). The CDR3 runs to 15 residues. V was trimmed by 5 bases and J by 0 bases, leaving 14 bases between them. CDR3 residues: CASSFYSGSSYEQYF. In DNA form, the CDR3 reads TGTGCCAGTAGTTTCTATAGCGGATCCTCCTACGAGCAGTACTTC.

J is TRBJ2-1 and V is TRBV28; D might be TRBD1 (5 bases). CDR1 is MDHEN, CDR2 SYDVKM, per germline. Trimming stripped 2 bases from V and 2 bases from J, with 7 bases between. The CDR3 covers 14 residues. The CDR3 region has the DNA TGTGCCAGCAGTTTACCAGGGACCTACAATGAGCAGTTCTTC. As protein: CASSLPGTYNEQFF.

J is TRBJ2-2 and V is TRBV5-1, with D possibly matching TRBD2 (5 bases). Deletions cut 5 bases from V and 3 bases from J, with 14 bases between. CDR1 is SGHRS and CDR2 is YFSETQ in the germline V gene. CDR3 size: 15 residues. CDR3 sequence reads: CASRVSVLDTGELFF. In DNA, the CDR3 is TGCGCCAGCAGAGTTAGCGTCCTCGACACCGGGGAGCTGTTTTTT.

Ten or more counts support this clonotype. The rearrangement uses TRBV29-1 and TRBJ2-5, with 11 bases that match TRBD2. Looked up from germline, CDR1 is SQVTM and CDR2 is ANQGSEA. The CDR3 consists of 14 residues. The J segment lost 2 bases and the V segment lost 6 bases, leaving 5 bases of the junction unmatched. The CDR3 loop is CSVTSGVPQETQYF. Written as DNA, the CDR3 is TGCAGCGTGACTAGCGGGGTCCCGCAAGAGACCCAGTACTTC.

This clonotype was counted many times. This chain uses TRBV12-3 or TRBV12-4 with TRBJ1-5; D not resolved. V lost 7 bases and J 7 bases, leaving 14 bases between the germline ends. CDR3 length equals 13 residues. The CDR3 loop reads CASKGLEVQPQHF. The CDR3 DNA follows: TGTGCCAGCAAGGGATTGGAAGTCCAGCCCCAGCATTTT.

The chain employs TRBV28 and TRBJ2-7, with D possibly matching TRBD2 (6 bases). The ends were cut back, 2 bases at V and 3 bases at J, with 11 bases in the middle. Germline V gene sequence: CDR1 MDHEN, CDR2 SYDVKM. This CDR3 is built from 14 residues. In DNA, the CDR3 is TGTGCCAGCAGTTTAATCGGAGGGAACTACGAGCAGTACTTC. Its protein product is CASSLIGGNYEQYF.

There are a few counts of this clonotype. The chain couples TRBV6-1 to TRBJ1-2; the match to TRBD1 covers 7 bases. This CDR3 region has 16 residues. The V and J ends lost 5 bases and 3 bases, in that order; junction bases with no gene match: 12. CDR1 is MNHNS, CDR2 SASEGT, per germline. The CDR3 bases are TGTGCCAGCAGTACCTCAGGGAGACAGGGCTACTATGGCTACACCTTC. Its translation is CASSTSGRQGYYGYTF.

This clonotype has a handful of counts. V gene TRBV20-1 combines with J gene TRBJ1-5; D call uncertain. Trimming shortened V by 7 bases and J by 3 bases, and 16 bases separated the two germline ends. The length of the CDR3 is 14 residues. Germline loops: CDR1 DFQATT, CDR2 SNEGSKA (reference sequence). This CDR3 is CSVRRGRDNQPQHF. As DNA, the CDR3 is TGCAGTGTCCGGAGAGGGAGGGACAATCAGCCCCAGCATTTT.

In this sample, this clonotype turned up many times. The chain links TRBV6-1 to TRBJ2-5, with TRBD1 identical over 8 bases. Germline CDR1 MNHNS, CDR2 SASEGT. CDR3 length equals 14 residues. The V segment lost 6 bases and the J segment 0 bases; nucleotides outside the gene matches: 3. DNA of the CDR3: TGTGCCAGCAGGGACAGGGCCTACCAAGAGACCCAGTACTTC. Translated: CASRDRAYQETQYF.

On this clonotype: With a much larger clone just one base away, this may be a read error. The rearrangement uses TRBV20-1 and TRBJ2-2; D possibly corresponds to TRBD1 (6 bases). The CDR3 runs to 16 residues. Germline CDR1 reads DFQATT; CDR2 reads SNEGSKA (reference sequence). Here the CDR3 reads CSARPTGTMLTGELLF. The CDR3 region has the DNA TGCAGTGCTAGACCTACCGGGACAATGCTCACCGGGGAGCTGCTTTTT.

The chain is built from TRBV7-6 and TRBJ2-5; 7 bases map to TRBD1. The CDR3 runs to 16 residues. CDR1 and CDR2 from the germline V gene are SGHVS and FNYEAQ. The junction had 9 bases not matched to a gene; V was cut back by 2 bases and J by 3 bases. CDR3 nucleotide sequence: TGTGCCAGCAGCTTACCCTCCGGACAGGACGAAGAGACCCAGTACTTC. Translated: CASSLPSGQDEETQYF.

This clonotype was recorded many times. The chain links TRBV2 to TRBJ1-4, with D possibly being TRBD1 (5 bases). V shed 2 bases and J shed 2 bases, with 12 bases lying between them. The V gene's germline CDR1 is SNHLY and CDR2 FYNNEI. The CDR3 contains 16 residues. This CDR3 is CASSEITTATNEKLFF. CDR3 sequence (DNA): TGTGCCAGCAGTGAAATTACGACAGCGACTAATGAAAAACTGTTTTTT.

In this sample, this clonotype turned up many times. The rearrangement links TRBV28 to TRBJ2-7; 10 nucleotides agree with TRBD1. Unmatched junction bases numbered 4, after V lost 5 bases and J lost 0 bases. The CDR3 totals 15 residues. Germline CDR1 is MDHEN and CDR2 is SYDVKM. CDR3 in DNA: TGTGCCAGCAGTAGCTGGACAGGGGGCTCCTACGAGCAGTACTTC. Its translation is CASSSWTGGSYEQYF.